The clone carrying this T cell receptor beta chain is a singleton in its sample. At one of its ends the junction is not consistent with the germline gene, which may arise from a read error. The sample originates from a study of blood T cells in healthy people across ages. Per germline, CDR1 KGHSH and CDR2 LQKENI. The CDR3 has 14 residues. The authors ran a second PCR of roughly 6 to 12 cycles using a sample-barcoded 5' primer and a J-beta primer mix. TCRdb used MiXCR to reprocess the 5' RACE reads, holding one entry per CDR3 protein. The sample yields about 810,000 distinct CDR3 sequences, about 36% seen once.

The source of this sequence is a man younger than 35 in good health. This chain connects TRBV18 to TRBJ1-1; D may be TRBD1 (5 bases). Sequenced: blood. The CDR3 DNA follows: TGTGCCAGCTCTCTGCAGGGTCAGAACACTGGAGCTTTCTTT. Translated, it gives CASSLQGQNTGAFF.